This TCR beta chain was captured by sequencing in a study of T cells in Graves' hyperthyroidism and ophthalmopathy. The PBMCs were taken from about 9.7 ml of fresh peripheral blood. Findings and caveats of the study: Separating ophthalmopathy from stable hyperthyroidism was achieved by a 13 V-J model.

On this clonotype: Its antigen remains unknown.

Regions amplified from RNA transcripts were the TCR beta CDR3 regions. A set of HTBI primers served as the primers for a first-round RT-PCR of the TCR CDR3. TCRdb analysed the multiplex PCR reads with MiXCR anew, one entry per CDR3 protein. The sample carries roughly 740,000 distinct CDR3 sequences, around 17% recorded once. CDR3 length: 14 residues. V dropped 6 bases and J dropped 4; count of bases not matched to a gene: 8. CDR1 LNHNV and CDR2 YYDKDF come from the germline V gene (reference sequence). Sequencing used blood. This TCR was sampled from a young man with Graves' hyperthyroidism. The rearrangement joins TRBV15 to TRBJ2-7; 8 nucleotides agree with TRBD2. As DNA, the CDR3 is TGTGCCACCAGTGCGGGAGCGGGAGTTTACGAGCAGTACTTC. Translated, it gives CATSAGAGVYEQYF.